Sequencing of this T cell receptor beta chain was carried out in a study of cytotoxic CD8 clonotypes in ibrutinib-treated CLL. Whole-study context: The group held 11 relapsed/refractory and 15 treatment-naive patients, with 17 to 18 IGHV unmutated. Partial responders approximately 24, complete 2; about twelve progressed and around 15 stayed in remission by median around 71 months. It was after a median about 12 months of treatment, range 6 to 36, that response samples were taken.

Broader study findings: Public clonotypes proved infrequent, and on treatment they shrank or remained steady.

The assay was immunoSEQ multiplex PCR, and TCRdb's table has in-frame clones only and misses some. Among approximately 74,000 clones listed, around 80% were seen once. This clone was counted a few times. Its antigen is unknown. The CDR3 consists of 16 residues. The V gene end was trimmed by 4 bases and the J gene end by 6 bases; junction bases not matched to a gene: 11. Germline-derived CDR1 and CDR2 are SGHTA and FQGNSA. The TCR comes from a human donor with chronic lymphocytic leukemia. Sequencing was performed on PBMCs, taken at disease progression, from a patient treated with ibrutinib. V usage is TRBV7-2 and J usage is TRBJ2-3; 9 bases map to TRBD1. The CDR3 nucleotides read TGTGCCAGCAGCTGGCGAACCGGGACAGGGTTGGATACGCAGTATTTT. It is translated as CASSWRTGTGLDTQYF.